This T cell receptor (beta chain) was found in a study of cytomegalovirus exposure and HLA in healthy donors (dated by TCRdb to about 2017). At the level of the whole study: In an earlier analysis of approximately 500 of the donors, approximately 300 Gb of sequence data and 100 million or so unique TCR beta sequences from about 190 million T cells were reported. An early release covering some 640 HLA-typed donors comprised about 310 gigabases of sequencing data and roughly 85 million unique TCR sequences. Of the approximately 400 genotyped donors, approximately 80% fell in the genetic ancestry cluster associated with self-reported Caucasian donors. The aim of the study was to test whether cataloging public T cell receptors could identify signatures of past pathogen exposure. Using immunosequencing, the study profiled T cell repertoires from 550 to 750 subjects and related those repertoires to cytomegalovirus serostatus. Besides the first cohort of some 670 subjects, a separate validation cohort made up of 120 different subjects was used. The study combined high-throughput TCR immunosequencing, statistical association of individual TCRs with disease status, and machine learning to predict cytomegalovirus infection status. In a later analysis, previously published TCR beta repertoires from 666 donors were re-analyzed and high-resolution HLA genotyping was added so that TCR occurrence patterns could be studied. In the later analysis, no new phenotypic data were used to find candidate immune exposures; instead, reliance was placed on TCR beta sequences and their occurrence across donors. To decide whether each TCR beta V gene segment behaved as functional or pseudogenic, an earlier analysis of over 500 of the donors relied on high-throughput TCR beta sequencing. Donor age, sex, ethnicity and CMV serostatus were compiled together with the repertoire data. A later genetic analysis used genome-wide SNP genotypes for about 60% of the roughly 670 donors, treating that subset as a discovery cohort. All discovery cohort repertoires had been generated on a single sequencing platform. Class I and class II HLA loci were covered by the typing at four-digit resolution. The number of donors typed differed by locus, with roughly 620-640 for A, B, C, DRB1 and DQB1, over 500 for DQA1, 600 to 610 for DPA1, and some 450 for DPB1. Roughly five DR-DQ haplotypes were handled as single units for association and clustering because linkage in the cohort was strong. Among a few hundred genotyped donors of the cohort, an average of about 240,000 unique TCR beta nucleotide sequences were sequenced per donor, about a sixth of them non-productive. Findings and caveats that apply to the study as a whole: Because counts were too low, approximately 18 rarely observed V segments, including chromosome 9 orphons, were excluded from the earlier analysis of roughly 580 of the donors. In the study, about 150 TCR beta chains were listed as associated with cytomegalovirus. Compared with the approximately 720-donor mean, donors in an Asian-associated ancestry cluster had fewer N-insertions in productive TCRs, according to a later genetic analysis. It was suggested by the authors that the approach could potentially be generalized to other disease states and immunological phenotypes. In a later analysis, the rate of TCR association differed among HLA loci, with DRB1 alleles having the most associated TCRs and HLA-C alleles having the fewest. Most CMV-associated TCR beta chains appeared to be HLA-restricted in a later analysis, and the HLA associations seemed to be driven largely by CMV exposure. A further reported finding was that TCR beta sequences accurately predicted the HLA-A and HLA-B alleles for most subjects in the first cohort. When HLA alleles, especially DR and DQ, strongly co-occurred, attributing TCR associations to individual alleles was difficult. Three of the identified cytomegalovirus-associated TCR beta chains were confirmed in vitro to be specific for cytomegalovirus antigens. The classifier was reported to diagnose cytomegalovirus status with high specificity and sensitivity in both the original and validation cohorts. The presence/absence analyses assumed that sequencing depth was roughly uniform across donors, and that assumption may not be true. CMV serostatus was the only immune exposure information available for the cohort. Across donors, most TCR sequences were observed very rarely, whereas some public TCRs were present in many individuals. Only TCR beta chains were sequenced in this cohort, and the absence of alpha or paired-chain data limited detectable features. Some IMGT-functional V segments, including TRBV6-2 and TRBV6-3, could not be distinguished by the 87-base-pair reads and were therefore excluded. In a later analysis, several top co-occurrence clusters were reported to appear linked to parvovirus B19, influenza, CMV and Epstein-Barr virus. HLA typing was unavailable for some donors at each locus, so association tests used only the typed subset. Specific HLA alleles were associated with 15,000 to 20,000 TCR beta sequences at a false discovery rate of 0.05 in a later analysis. A later genetic analysis associated a missense DCLRE1C variant with V-gene and J-gene trimming of TCR beta chains, and an independent cohort replicated the association. A cluster of highly shared sequence variants was judged likely to represent a technical artifact of the sequencing pipeline. Broadly in line with IMGT annotations, most TCR beta V segments showed up in productive rearrangements about 87% or about 30% of the time in an earlier analysis of several hundred of the donors. In a later analysis, HLA-associated TCR beta chains showed more clonal expansion and lower generation probabilities than non-associated chains that were equally common. Linkage disequilibrium might explain the correlated functional status among segregating V segments, but an unknown experimental factor could not be excluded.

The cohort comprised more than 550 healthy bone marrow donors. All cohort members were sampled while nominally healthy, although unrecorded immune exposures were likely present. The donor was CMV seropositive and was included in the group of 250 to 300 seropositive cohort members. Each donor provided a peripheral blood sample, and peripheral blood mononuclear cells were used for TCR beta sequencing. Genomic DNA was extracted from the blood cell samples with the Qiagen DNeasy Blood Extraction Kit. The library was obtained by the immunoSEQ multiplex PCR assay. For the multiplex PCR, a mixture combining 60 forward primers for TCR Vbeta segments and 13 reverse primers for TCR Jbeta segments was used. The CDR3 region of rearranged TCR beta genes was amplified from genomic DNA with a multiplex PCR assay. The Illumina HiSeq System was used to sequence the amplified TCR beta libraries as 87-base-pair reads. The authors processed their data as follows. A later analysis counted tens of millions of unique TCR beta chains across the 700 or so repertoires, and approximately 11 million of these chains were shared by at least two donors. A nearest-neighbor algorithm error-corrected the raw reads and collapsed the reads into unique sequences, merging closely related sequences to remove PCR and sequencing errors. CDR3 sequences were aligned to IMGT reference sequences to assign V, D and J gene segments. Each retained sequence needed at least a six-nucleotide match to both a V gene segment and a J gene segment. Rearrangements were classified as productive when the CDR3 lacked stop codons and remained in frame with V and J, and all other rearrangements were classified as non-productive. CDR3 was defined by IMGT convention, running from the second conserved V-encoded cysteine to the conserved J-encoded phenylalanine. The earlier analysis of about 560 of the donors excluded any sequence lacking an unambiguous match to a single V gene segment. In an earlier analysis of a few hundred of the donors, V segments were called functional above 56.7% productive rearrangements and were called segregating when the between-donor standard deviation exceeded 5%. To diagnose cytomegalovirus status from the catalog of TCR beta chain sequences, a statistical classification framework was built. In a later analysis, TCR nucleotide sequences were compared against IMGT/GENE-DB human TR gene sequences so that V and J genes could be assigned. A later analysis assigned CDR3 sequences and most-parsimonious VDJ recombination scenarios with the TCRdist pipeline. A later analysis defined each TCR beta chain by its CDR3 amino acid sequence plus V-gene family, and excluded reads lacking a unique V-gene family. In a later analysis, 450 to 600 highly shared, low-generation-probability nucleotide sequences were removed to address suspected cross-contamination and a sequencing artifact. A later analysis calculated a clonal expansion index for each public chain from normalized within-repertoire ranks of inferred template counts. In a later analysis, generation probabilities were computed using a VDJ recombination model fitted to out-of-frame rearrangements, and the results were checked against IGoR. In a later analysis, hypergeometric tests were used to score TCR-TCR, TCR-HLA and TCR-CMV co-occurrence, with a repertoire-size bias correction applied to TCR pairs. A later analysis estimated false discovery rates by permuting HLA or CMV assignments 20 times. In a later analysis, co-occurring TCRs were grouped using DBSCAN, and TCRdist sequence similarity was added for clustering within HLA-allele-positive subsets. For co-occurrence clustering, repertoires with fewer than 30,000 or more than 120,000 public chains were excluded, along with a handful of repertoires with anomalous nucleotide sharing. TCRdb holds this immuneACCESS table with in-frame rearrangements only. Some clones are missing; in checked studies, unresolved V genes explain under half, and the rest has no known cause. V and J calls and clone size are given by that table; D and trimming were obtained from the DNA. This sample is represented by over 100,000 clones; 79% of them were singletons. The top ten clonotypes cover 2.5% to 3% of the sample.

Reading from cysteine to phenylalanine, the CDR3 counts 13 amino acids. The kept DNA is CDR3 alone, 39 bases in frame from the first base. CDR1 LNHDA and CDR2 SQIVND were looked up in the germline V gene (reference sequence). V gives up 1 base and J gives up 1 base, and the segment between their germline ends measures 4 bases. For this clone: The antigen it binds to is not known. One base away there is no much larger clone; base qualities are not given. Other DNA sequences in the sample encode the same CDR3.

The clonotype comes from a young woman in good health and CMV-seropositive. The rearrangement combines TRBV19 with TRBJ1-1, with the D gene call left open. Sequencing used PBMCs. Read as DNA, the sequence is TGTGCCAGTAGTATAGGACAGAACACTGAAGCTTTCTTT. The translation is CASSIGQNTEAFF.